The entry below describes one T cell receptor (beta chain). This sample stems from a study of radiotherapy plus CTLA-4 blockade in lung cancer. Study-wide background: An objective response was seen in about 18% of patients, and disease control in around 33%.

Sequenced by immunoSEQ multiplex PCR; TCRdb stores in-frame clones only, minus some. The sample lists more than 40,000 clones; about 67% were seen once. The CDR3 has 15 amino acids. V gave up 5 bases and J gave up 5 bases; unmatched junction bases: 9. Germline V gene lookup returns CDR1 LNHDA and CDR2 SQIVND (reference sequence). The genes are TRBV19 and TRBJ1-2, with 9 bases that match TRBD1. The source was peripheral blood, collected from a patient treated with radiotherapy plus ipilimumab. This clonotype was obtained from a human donor with non-small cell lung cancer who had a partial response to radiotherapy plus ipilimumab. DNA for the CDR3: TGTGCCAGTAGTGTGGACAGGGGTAAGGTTTATGGCTACACCTTC. Translated: CASSVDRGKVYGYTF.